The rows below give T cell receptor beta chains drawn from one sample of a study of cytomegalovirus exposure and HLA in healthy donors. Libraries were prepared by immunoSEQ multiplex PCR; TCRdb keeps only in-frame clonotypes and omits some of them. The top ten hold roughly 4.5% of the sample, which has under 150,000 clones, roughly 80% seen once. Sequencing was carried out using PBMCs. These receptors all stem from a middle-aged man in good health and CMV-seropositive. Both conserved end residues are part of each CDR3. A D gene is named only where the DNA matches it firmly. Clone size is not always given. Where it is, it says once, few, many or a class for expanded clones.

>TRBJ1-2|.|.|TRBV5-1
CASSPGGRGLGYTF
TGCGCCAGCAGCCCGGGGGGTCGGGGGCTCGGCTACACCTTC
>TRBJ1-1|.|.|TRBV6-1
CASTPLVENTEAFF
TGTGCCAGCACCCCCCTTGTTGAGAATACTGAAGCTTTCTTT
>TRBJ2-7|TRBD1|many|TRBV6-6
CASTLADRGHEQYF
TGTGCCAGCACCCTGGCCGACAGGGGTCACGAGCAGTACTTC
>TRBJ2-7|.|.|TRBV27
CASSNPLEFEQYF
TGTGCCAGCAGTAACCCGCTCGAGTTCGAGCAGTACTTC
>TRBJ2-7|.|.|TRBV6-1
CASRGGIASSYEQYF
TGTGCCAGCAGGGGCGGGATTGCTTCCTCCTACGAGCAGTACTTC
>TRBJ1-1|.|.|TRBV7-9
CASSLAQNPAFF
TGTGCCAGCAGCTTAGCACAGAACCCAGCTTTCTTT
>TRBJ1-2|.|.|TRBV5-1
CASRDMGINYGYTF
TGCGCCAGCCGGGACATGGGAATCAACTATGGCTACACCTTC
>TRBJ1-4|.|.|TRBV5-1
CASSRGDTNEKLFF
TGCGCCAGCAGCCGCGGGGACACTAATGAAAAACTGTTTTTT
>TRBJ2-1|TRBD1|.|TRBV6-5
CAGTPGGTGNGGQFF
TGTGCCGGAACCCCCGGGGGGACAGGGAACGGTGGGCAGTTCTTC
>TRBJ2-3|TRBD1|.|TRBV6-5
CASSLGTGSTDTQYF
TGTGCCAGCAGTTTGGGGACAGGGAGCACAGATACGCAGTATTTT
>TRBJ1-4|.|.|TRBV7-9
CSSSSPVVRRSDEKLFF
TGTTCCAGCAGCTCCCCGGTGGTAAGGAGGTCCGATGAAAAACTGTTTTTT
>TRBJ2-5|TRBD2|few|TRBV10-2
CATCRGLAGAVGTQYF
TGCGCCACATGCCGCGGACTAGCGGGTGCAGTCGGGACCCAGTACTTC
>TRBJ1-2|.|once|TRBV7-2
CASRREERRANYGYTF
TGTGCCAGCCGCCGGGAGGAAAGGCGAGCTAACTATGGCTACACCTTC
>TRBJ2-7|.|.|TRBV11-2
CASSSYISSYEQYF
TGTGCCAGCAGCTCTTATATCAGCTCCTACGAGCAGTACTTC
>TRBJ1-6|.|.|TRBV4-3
CASSQGLSSINSPLHF
TGCGCCAGCAGCCAGGGTCTTAGCTCGATAAATTCACCCCTCCACTTT
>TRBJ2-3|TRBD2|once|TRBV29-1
CSVDGLAGDTDTQYF
TGCAGCGTGGATGGACTAGCGGGGGATACAGATACGCAGTATTTT
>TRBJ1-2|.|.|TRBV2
CASSTGTTNYGYTF
TGTGCCAGCAGTACCGGGACAACTAACTATGGCTACACCTTC
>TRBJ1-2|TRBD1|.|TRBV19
CASSGWSRTGLYGYTF
TGTGCCAGTAGTGGTTGGTCTCGGACAGGGTTATATGGCTACACCTTC